A selection of T cell receptor beta chains follows, all from one sample in a study of T cells in Graves' hyperthyroidism and ophthalmopathy. In TCRdb, the multiplex PCR reads were re-called with MiXCR into one record per CDR3 protein. The repertoire has approximately 420,000 distinct CDR3 sequences, about an eighth of them found once; the top ten carry approximately 5.8%. The sequenced sample was blood. These receptors originate from a woman aged 18-29 years with Graves' hyperthyroidism. Both conserved end residues are part of each CDR3. D genes are given only for firm matches. Size values are once, few and many counts, or a class for expanded clones, and some rows have none.

abundance	d_gene	v_gene	j_gene	CDR3aa	CDR3nt
few	TRBD2	TRBV5-1	TRBJ2-7	CASSFFPGTSGYEQYF	TGCGCCAGCAGCTTCTTCCCCGGGACTAGCGGCTACGAGCAGTACTTC
many	NA	TRBV20-1	TRBJ1-1	CSARDLRGGDTEAFF	TGCAGTGCTAGAGATCTTAGGGGAGGTGACACTGAAGCTTTCTTT
NA	NA	TRBV25-1	TRBJ2-2	CASIAQTNTGELFF	TGTGCCAGCATTGCCCAAACGAACACCGGGGAGCTGTTTTTT
many	TRBD2	TRBV20-1	TRBJ2-7	CSAREAGKLHEQYF	TGCAGTGCTAGAGAAGCGGGAAAGCTCCACGAGCAGTACTTC
many	NA	TRBV11-2	TRBJ2-7	CASNPESSVEQYF	TGTGCCAGCAACCCCGAATCATCGGTCGAGCAGTACTTC
NA	TRBD2	TRBV24-1	TRBJ2-1	CATSDYTPGLAGVQFF	TGTGCCACCAGTGATTATACACCGGGACTAGCGGGAGTGCAGTTCTTC
NA	NA	TRBV19	TRBJ1-5	CASSGRRSGPQHF	TGTGCCAGTAGTGGCAGGCGTTCCGGGCCCCAGCATTTT
many	NA	TRBV30	TRBJ1-1	CAWVNRPNTEAFF	TGTGCCTGGGTCAACAGGCCGAACACTGAAGCTTTCTTT
once	NA	TRBV20-1	TRBJ2-1	CITTRGANEQFF	TGCATCACAACCCGGGGGGCAAATGAGCAGTTCTTC
many	NA	TRBV6-1	TRBJ1-1	CASSEYSDTEAFF	TGTGCCAGCAGTGAATACAGCGACACTGAAGCTTTCTTT
many	TRBD2	TRBV11-2	TRBJ2-7	CASSLSGVGIGEQYF	TGTGCCAGCAGCCTTAGCGGGGTGGGTATTGGCGAGCAGTACTTC
few	TRBD1	TRBV25-1	TRBJ2-7	CASNSGQGASEQYF	TGTGCCAGCAACTCGGGACAGGGGGCTAGCGAGCAGTACTTC
many	TRBD1	TRBV28	TRBJ1-2	CASSGPGTGDFYGYTF	TGTGCCAGCAGTGGCCCCGGGACAGGGGATTTCTATGGCTACACCTTC
NA	TRBD1	TRBV20-1	TRBJ2-1	CSAERQGRRQEQFF	TGCAGTGCAGAGAGACAGGGACGGAGACAGGAGCAGTTCTTC
few	NA	TRBV20-1	TRBJ2-7	CSAVDLRERNEQYF	TGCAGTGCCGTAGACCTAAGGGAGAGGAACGAGCAGTACTTC
many	TRBD1	TRBV4-1	TRBJ2-5	CASSKTPGQGQETQYF	TGCGCCAGCAGTAAAACTCCGGGACAGGGTCAAGAGACCCAGTACTTC
many	TRBD1	TRBV27	TRBJ2-1	CASSLDRGLGEQFF	TGTGCCAGCAGTTTAGACAGGGGGCTAGGAGAGCAGTTCTTC
NA	TRBD1	TRBV28	TRBJ1-1	CASSFLRFRDRGANTEAFF	TGTGCCAGCAGTTTTCTTCGATTCCGGGACAGGGGGGCGAACACTGAAGCTTTCTTT
few	NA	TRBV19	TRBJ1-1	CASREGNTEAFF	TGTGCCAGTAGGGAAGGGAACACTGAAGCTTTCTTT
many	NA	TRBV11-2	TRBJ1-1	CASSLGLLNTEAFF	TGTGCCAGCAGCTTAGGACTCCTGAACACTGAAGCTTTCTTT
many	NA	TRBV11-2	TRBJ2-1	CASSLDRDSQQFF	TGTGCCAGCAGCTTAGATCGGGACTCCCAGCAGTTCTTC
NA	NA	TRBV9	TRBJ1-3	CASSVDGQGGNTIYF	TGTGCCAGCAGCGTAGACGGGCAAGGGGGAAACACCATATATTTT
many	NA	TRBV30	TRBJ1-2	CAWSILTGSGSYTF	TGTGCCTGGAGCATTTTGACCGGGAGTGGTAGCTACACCTTC
NA	TRBD1	TRBV18	TRBJ2-1	CASSPPGQGVSYNEQFF	TGTGCCAGCTCACCACCGGGACAGGGGGTGAGCTACAATGAGCAGTTCTTC
NA	TRBD2	TRBV12-3/TRBV12-4	TRBJ2-1	CASSSPSSGSVGVDEQFF	TGTGCCAGCAGTTCTCCATCTAGCGGGAGCGTGGGGGTCGATGAGCAGTTCTTC
few	NA	TRBV4-3	TRBJ1-6	CASSQRGDGYNSPLHF	TGCGCCAGCAGCCAGCGGGGCGACGGTTATAATTCACCCCTCCACTTT
many	TRBD2	TRBV20-1	TRBJ2-7	CSASGTSGRASFEQYF	TGCAGTGCTAGCGGGACTAGCGGGAGGGCCTCTTTCGAGCAGTACTTC
many	NA	TRBV2	TRBJ2-7	CASREIYEQYF	TGTGCCAGCAGGGAAATCTACGAGCAGTACTTC
many	NA	TRBV12-3/TRBV12-4	TRBJ1-2	CASSFARGGNGYTF	TGTGCCAGCAGTTTTGCTAGGGGAGGCAATGGCTACACCTTC
NA	NA	TRBV10-2	TRBJ2-1	CASSEELAYNEQFF	TGCGCCAGCAGTGAGGAGTTGGCGTACAATGAGCAGTTCTTC
few	NA	TRBV28	TRBJ2-4	CASSPGLGLAKNIQYF	TGTGCCAGCAGTCCAGGGTTGGGGCTAGCCAAAAACATTCAGTACTTC
many	NA	TRBV3-1	TRBJ2-3	CASSQTSSDTQYF	TGTGCCAGCAGCCAAACTAGTTCAGATACGCAGTATTTT
NA	TRBD2	TRBV5-4	TRBJ2-2	CASSLGSGSPGELFF	TGTGCCAGCAGCTTGGGGAGCGGGAGCCCCGGGGAGCTGTTTTTT
NA	NA	TRBV6-1	TRBJ2-3	CASTDDDTQYF	TGTGCCAGCACCGACGACGATACGCAGTATTTT
few	NA	TRBV29-1	TRBJ1-2	CSVGGLGEFYGYTF	TGCAGCGTTGGGGGCTTGGGGGAGTTCTATGGCTACACCTTC
NA	TRBD2	TRBV9	TRBJ2-3	CASSVAGGREADTQYF	TGTGCCAGCAGCGTAGCTGGCGGGAGAGAAGCAGATACGCAGTATTTT
few	TRBD2	TRBV9	TRBJ2-7	CASSVDASGLPYEQYF	TGTGCCAGCAGCGTAGATGCTAGCGGGTTACCCTACGAGCAGTACTTC
many	TRBD1	TRBV4-1	TRBJ1-4	CASSLGTANEKLFF	TGCGCCAGCAGCCTTGGGACAGCAAATGAAAAACTGTTTTTT
NA	NA	TRBV6-1	TRBJ1-2	CASSFQPGGYGYTF	TGTGCCAGCAGTTTCCAACCGGGCGGGTATGGCTACACCTTC
many	NA	TRBV18	TRBJ1-1	CASSPTLENTEAFF	TGTGCCAGCTCACCCACCTTGGAGAACACTGAAGCTTTCTTT
many	TRBD1	TRBV6-1	TRBJ1-2	CASTAGTAYGYTF	TGTGCCAGCACCGCTGGGACAGCCTATGGCTACACCTTC
many	NA	TRBV5-1	TRBJ2-1	CASSPTAYNEQFF	TGCGCCAGCAGCCCCACGGCCTACAATGAGCAGTTCTTC
NA	TRBD1	TRBV6-1	TRBJ2-3	CASSVGTGTDTQYF	TGTGCCAGCAGTGTCGGGACAGGGACAGATACGCAGTATTTT
NA	TRBD2	TRBV5-5	TRBJ2-1	CASSLVPASGSIEQFF	TGTGCCAGCAGCTTGGTGCCGGCTAGCGGGAGTATTGAGCAGTTCTTC
NA	TRBD2	TRBV2	TRBJ2-7	CASSLLADEQYF	TGTGCCAGCAGTCTACTAGCGGACGAGCAGTACTTC
few	NA	TRBV9	TRBJ2-2	CASSVVPDSGTGELFF	TGTGCCAGCAGCGTAGTCCCCGATTCAGGCACCGGGGAGCTGTTTTTT
many	NA	TRBV7-9	TRBJ2-1	CASSLIGGEQFF	TGTGCCAGCAGCTTAATTGGGGGTGAGCAGTTCTTC
few	TRBD2	TRBV5-1	TRBJ2-2	CASSPYRTSGTGELFF	TGCGCCAGCAGCCCATATCGGACTAGCGGAACCGGGGAGCTGTTTTTT
many	TRBD2	TRBV3-1	TRBJ2-1	CASSLSGRTNEQFF	TGTGCCAGCAGCCTGAGCGGGAGAACCAATGAGCAGTTCTTC
NA	NA	TRBV5-1	TRBJ2-3	CASSLGQTAGGTQYF	TGCGCCAGCAGCTTGGGCCAGACGGCTGGAGGTACGCAGTATTTT
many	NA	TRBV12-3/TRBV12-4	TRBJ2-3	CASSTGKGTDTQYF	TGTGCCAGCAGCACAGGGAAGGGCACAGATACGCAGTATTTT
many	NA	TRBV6-6	TRBJ1-5	CASSYGGVGNQPQHF	TGTGCCAGCAGTTACGGCGGGGTGGGCAATCAGCCCCAGCATTTT
many	TRBD1	TRBV29-1	TRBJ2-1	CSATDRGPNEQFF	TGCAGCGCTACGGACAGGGGGCCCAATGAGCAGTTCTTC
many	TRBD1	TRBV10-2	TRBJ1-5	CASSETGGSNQPQHF	TGCGCCAGCAGTGAGACAGGGGGCAGCAATCAGCCCCAGCATTTT
many	TRBD1	TRBV6-5	TRBJ2-1	CASSYESPGGNNEQFF	TGTGCCAGCAGTTACGAGTCACCAGGGGGAAACAATGAGCAGTTCTTC